This TCR beta chain was observed in a study of early T cells in non-severe SARS-CoV-2 infection. Study-level information: The input, bulk RNA from unsorted whole blood, was sequenced, and chains were unpaired.

This clonotype was found many times. The antigen is undetermined. Unique molecular identifiers tagged individual cDNA molecules. TCRdb re-called the 5' RACE reads through MiXCR, storing one row per CDR3 protein. The sample includes around 50,000 distinct CDR3 sequences, about 7.8% of them seen just once. Points from the study as a whole: Matching with VDJdb favored anti-spike CD8 responses (missing private and CD4 specificities).

This CDR3 has 16 residues. Trimming cost V 4 bases and J 0 bases, with 13 bases left between them. Germline V gene data show CDR1 as MNHEY and CDR2 as SVGEGT. This TCR was recovered from an adult who was a healthcare worker with PCR-confirmed SARS-CoV-2 infection or an uninfected control (not recorded which). V and J are TRBV6-2 or TRBV6-3 and TRBJ2-1; D is possibly TRBD2 (7 bases). Sample: whole blood. The CDR3 DNA is TGTGCCAGCAGTTTTTGGGGGGGCAGCTCCTACAATGAGCAGTTCTTC. It yields the protein CASSFWGGSSYNEQFF.